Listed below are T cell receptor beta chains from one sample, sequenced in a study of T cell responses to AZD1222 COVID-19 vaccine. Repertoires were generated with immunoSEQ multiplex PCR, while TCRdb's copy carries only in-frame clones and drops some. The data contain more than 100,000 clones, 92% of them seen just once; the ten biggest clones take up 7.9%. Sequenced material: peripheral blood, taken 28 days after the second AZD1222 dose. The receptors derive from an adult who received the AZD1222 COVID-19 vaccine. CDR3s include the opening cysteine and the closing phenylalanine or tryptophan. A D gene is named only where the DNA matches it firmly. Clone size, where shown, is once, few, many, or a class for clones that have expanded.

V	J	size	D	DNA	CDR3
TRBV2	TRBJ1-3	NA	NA	TGTGCCAGCAGTTTGGATAGCGCTACTGGAAACACCATATATTTT	CASSLDSATGNTIYF
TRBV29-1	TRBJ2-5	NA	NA	TGCAGCGTTGAGGAAAGACACCCCCGGTACTTC	CSVEERHPRYF
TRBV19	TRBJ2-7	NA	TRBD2	TGTGCCAGCCCCGGGACTAGCGGCAACTACGAGCAGTACTTC	CASPGTSGNYEQYF
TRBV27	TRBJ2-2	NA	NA	TGTGCCAGCCGAGGAACCGGTCGGGACACCGGGGAGCTGTTTTTT	CASRGTGRDTGELFF
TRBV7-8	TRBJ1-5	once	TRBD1	TGTGCCAGCAGCCCGACAGGGGCGAGGGATCCCCAGCATTTT	CASSPTGARDPQHF
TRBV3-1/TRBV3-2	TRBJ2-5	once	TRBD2	TGTGCCAGCAGCCAGGCGGGGGGGCCGCAGGAAGAGACCCAGTACTTC	CASSQAGGPQEETQYF
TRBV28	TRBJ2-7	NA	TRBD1	TGTGCCAGCAGTCAGGGGACAGCCTCATACTACGAGCAGTACTTC	CASSQGTASYYEQYF
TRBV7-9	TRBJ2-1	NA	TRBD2	TGTGCCAGCAGCTTAAGAGCGGGGGGCTCCACTTACAATGAGCAGTTCTTC	CASSLRAGGSTYNEQFF
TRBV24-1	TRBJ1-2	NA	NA	TGTGCCACCAGTGGGACAGAAAACTATGGCTACACCTTC	CATSGTENYGYTF
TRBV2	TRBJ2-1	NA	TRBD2	TGTGCCAGCAGTGAGTTTACGAGCGGGGGATCCAATGAGCAGTTCTTC	CASSEFTSGGSNEQFF
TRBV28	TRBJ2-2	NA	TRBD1	TGTGCCAGCACAGATACAGGGGGCCCCGGGGAGCTGTTTTTT	CASTDTGGPGELFF
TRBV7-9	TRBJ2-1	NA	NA	TGTGCCAGCAGCTTACGGGGCCTTGTAGTCAATGAGCAGTTCTTC	CASSLRGLVVNEQFF
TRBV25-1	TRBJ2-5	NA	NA	TGTGCCAGCAGTGAACTGAGACAAGAGACCCAGTACTTC	CASSELRQETQYF
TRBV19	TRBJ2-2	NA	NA	TGTGCCGCGGGGACTCCCAGCACCGGGGAGCTGTTTTTT	CAAGTPSTGELFF
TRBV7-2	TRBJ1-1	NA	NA	TGTGCCAGCAGCTTAGCATCGGGGGCAAACACTGAAGCTTTCTTT	CASSLASGANTEAFF
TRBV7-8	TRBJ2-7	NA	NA	TGTGCCAGCAGTCCTAACGTGGGAGTAACCTACGAGCAGTACTTC	CASSPNVGVTYEQYF
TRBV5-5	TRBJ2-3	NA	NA	TGTGCCAGTGTCCAGCGGGTCACAGATACGCAGTATTTT	CASVQRVTDTQYF
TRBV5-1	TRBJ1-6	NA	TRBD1	TGCGCCAGCAGCGCAGCCCCAGGGGGCTCACCCCTCCACTTT	CASSAAPGGSPLHF
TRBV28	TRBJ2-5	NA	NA	TGTGCCAGCAGTTTTATTAGGGGGGCTGGTGAGACCCAGTACTTC	CASSFIRGAGETQYF
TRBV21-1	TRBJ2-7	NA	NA	TGTGCCAGCAGCAAAGTCCGGGGAAGAGGGGTGCCCTACGAGCAGTACTTC	CASSKVRGRGVPYEQYF
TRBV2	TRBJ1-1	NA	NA	TGTGCCGTTGGGCTCCTGAACACTGAAGCTTTCTTT	CAVGLLNTEAFF
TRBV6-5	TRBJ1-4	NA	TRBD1	TGTGCCAGCAGTTCCGGGACAGTAACTAATGAAAAACTGTTTTTT	CASSSGTVTNEKLFF